What follows are 2 T cell receptor beta chains derived from one specimen sequenced in a study of tumor-infiltrating lymphocytes in localized non-small cell lung cancer. Measured with immunoSEQ multiplex PCR; TCRdb has only the in-frame clones, and not every one. The data show about 23,000 clones, roughly 69% seen once. The sequencing input was lung tumor tissue. All receptors derive from a human donor with non-small cell lung cancer.

Relative to its sample, this clone is medium-sized. The chain links TRBV10-1 to TRBJ1-2; TRBD1 agrees at 9 bases. From germline, CDR1 is WNHNN and CDR2 SYGVQD (reference sequence). Trimming cost V 10 bases and J 4 bases; bases outside gene matches: 10. This CDR3 comprises 14 residues. CDR3: CANPTGGGRYGYTF. The CDR3 DNA follows: TGCGCCAACCCAACAGGGGGCGGTCGCTATGGCTACACCTTC.

Here the CDR3 reads CASSSAGTGGTGELFF. As DNA, the CDR3 is TGCGCCAGCAGCTCGGCCGGGACAGGAGGCACCGGGGAGCTGTTTTTT. V usage is TRBV5-1 and J usage is TRBJ2-2; 8 bases are shared with TRBD1. Germline-derived CDR1 and CDR2 are SGHRS and YFSETQ. The CDR3 covers 16 residues. V shed 3 bases, J shed 4 bases, and the junction held 8 bases outside the gene matches.